The 12 T cell receptor beta chains below all came from one sample that was sequenced in a study of response to subunit inactivated influenza vaccine. TCRdb redid the calling of the RT-PCR reads with MiXCR, one entry per CDR3 protein. The sample has about 580,000 distinct CDR3 sequences, 13% to 15% seen once; the top ten hold 11%. The source was PBMCs from blood, collected 11 to 12 days after vaccination. The receptor set was obtained from a middle-aged man who received an inactivated influenza vaccine.

This chain connects TRBV12-3 or TRBV12-4 to TRBJ2-1; a weak D match, TRBD1 (6 bases). V gave up 6 bases and J gave up 7 bases, with 10 bases separating them. The CDR3 length is 12 residues. CDR3 bases: TGTGCCAGCAGCCATACAGGGAATGAGCAGTTCTTC. This translates into CASSHTGNEQFF.

This clonotype has just a few counts. The chain combines TRBV24-1 with TRBJ2-3; D is possibly TRBD1 (6 bases). Germline CDR1 KGHDR, CDR2 SFDVKD. This CDR3 spans 14 amino acids. V lost 9 bases and J lost 10, with 22 bases in between. CDR3 residues: CATASPGTFEAQYF. CDR3 nucleotides: TGTGCCACCGCCAGCCCCGGGACATTCGAGGCGCAGTATTTT.

The V and J genes are TRBV7-8 and TRBJ2-3, with D tentatively TRBD2 (6 bases). CDR1 and CDR2 from the germline V gene are SGHVS and FQNEAQ. CDR3 length: 19 amino acids. V lost 2 bases, J lost 0 bases, and 21 bases lay in between. CDR3 residues: CASSLSSVLTRTSTDTQYF. The DNA of the CDR3 is TGTGCCAGCAGCTTAAGCTCCGTTCTGACTAGAACTAGCACAGATACGCAGTATTTT.

The chain couples TRBV19 to TRBJ2-7; no clear D gene. This CDR3 comprises 12 residues. Trimming took off 8 bases at V and 7 bases at J, with 15 bases between the two ends. Germline V CDR1 and CDR2: LNHDA, SQIVND (reference sequence). DNA of the CDR3: TGTGCCAGTTCCTACGGCAGTGGGGAGCAGTACTTC. Its translation: CASSYGSGEQYF.

This clonotype was found many times. The gene calls are TRBV11-2 and TRBJ2-3; 9 nucleotides match TRBD2. This CDR3 has 15 residues. J lost 10 bases, V lost 5 bases, and 13 bases had no gene match. Germline values: CDR1 SGHAT, CDR2 FQNNGV. This CDR3 is CASSRSPREGLAQYF. The CDR3 DNA reads TGTGCCAGCAGCCGAAGCCCGCGGGAGGGCCTGGCGCAGTATTTT.

The rearrangement links TRBV12-3 or TRBV12-4 to TRBJ2-1; 9 positions agree with TRBD1. Losses at the gene ends were 5 bases for V and 5 bases for J; bases not matched to a gene: 7. CDR3 length equals 15 residues. CDR3 nucleotide sequence: TGTGCCAGCAGTCCCGGGACAGGGCCCAACAATGAGCAGTTCTTC. It specifies CASSPGTGPNNEQFF.

The chain combines TRBV15 with TRBJ2-7; D is unresolved. V lost 1 base to trimming and J lost 2 bases, with 12 bases between them. Looked up from germline, CDR1 is LNHNV and CDR2 is YYDKDF (reference sequence). The CDR3 totals 15 residues. This chain's CDR3 is CATSRGIDGTYEQYF. The CDR3 DNA follows: TGTGCCACCAGCAGAGGTATTGATGGTACCTACGAGCAGTACTTC.

This clonotype was observed a handful of times. The chain couples TRBV9 to TRBJ1-5; 7 positions match TRBD1. CDR3 length: 16 residues. The trim removed 4 bases at V and 4 bases at J, leaving 11 bases unmatched. Germline CDR1 and CDR2: SGDLS and YYNGEE. CDR3 bases: TGTGCCAGCAGCCCCAAACAGGACAGGCTAAATCAGCCCCAGCATTTT. As protein: CASSPKQDRLNQPQHF.

The rearrangement links TRBV10-3 to TRBJ2-7; D ambiguous. This CDR3 contains 14 residues. V shed 0 bases and J shed 7 bases, with 13 bases lying between them. CDR1 and CDR2 (germline): ENHRY, SYGVKD. The CDR3 DNA sequence: TGTGCCATCAGTGAGTCCGGAAGCCGGTGGGAGCAGTACTTC. As protein: CAISESGSRWEQYF.

This clonotype occurred a few times. This chain joins TRBV12-3 or TRBV12-4 and TRBJ2-5; 10 nucleotides agree with TRBD1. This CDR3 has 15 residues. Trimming removed 5 bases from V and 2 bases from J; junction bases left unmatched: 5. CDR3 in DNA: TGTGCCAGCAGTCCGACAGGGGGCCGGCAAGAGACCCAGTACTTC. As protein: CASSPTGGRQETQYF.

This clonotype has just a few counts. The chain uses TRBV6-5 and TRBJ1-2; D is uncertain. CDR3 length equals 15 residues. Germline assignment: CDR1 MNHEY and CDR2 SVGAGI. The V end lost 0 bases, the J end lost 0 bases, and 8 bases lay between the germline ends. The CDR3 sequence: CASSYSGLANYGYTF. The CDR3 DNA reads TGTGCCAGCAGTTACTCAGGTTTAGCTAACTATGGCTACACCTTC.

The chain combines TRBV19 with TRBJ1-2; D gene ambiguous. Germline-derived CDR1 and CDR2 are LNHDA and SQIVND (reference sequence). This CDR3 has 12 amino acids. V lost 3 bases to trimming and J lost 5 bases, with 7 bases between them. The CDR3 nucleotides are TGTGCCAGTAGTATTCCCCAGTATGGCTACACCTTC. It specifies CASSIPQYGYTF.